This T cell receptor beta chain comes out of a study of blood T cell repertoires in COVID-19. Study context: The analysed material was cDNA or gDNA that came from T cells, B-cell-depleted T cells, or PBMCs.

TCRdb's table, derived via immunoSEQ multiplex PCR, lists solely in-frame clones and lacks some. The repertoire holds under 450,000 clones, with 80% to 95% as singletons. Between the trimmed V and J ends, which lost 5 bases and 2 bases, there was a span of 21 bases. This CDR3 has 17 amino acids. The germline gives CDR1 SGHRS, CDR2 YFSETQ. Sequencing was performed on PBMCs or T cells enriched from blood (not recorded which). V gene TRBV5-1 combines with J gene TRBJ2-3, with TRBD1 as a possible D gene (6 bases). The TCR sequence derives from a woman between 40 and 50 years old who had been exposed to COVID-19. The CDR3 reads CASRSNRVAFSTDTQYF. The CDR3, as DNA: TGCGCCAGCAGATCGAACAGGGTAGCGTTTTCCACAGATACGCAGTATTTT. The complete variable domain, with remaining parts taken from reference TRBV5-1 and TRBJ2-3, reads KAGVTQTPRYLIKTRGQQVTLSCSPISGHRSVSWYQQTPGQGLQFLFEYFSETQRNKGNFPGRFSGRQFSNSRSEMNVSTLELGDSALYLCASRSNRVAFSTDTQYFGPGTRLTVL.